This T cell receptor beta chain is from a study of cytomegalovirus exposure and HLA in healthy donors. Notes on the study in general: TCR beta chains numbering 164 were designated cytomegalovirus-associated.

Regarding this clone: Its antigen is unknown.

This CDR3 contains 16 residues. V lost 1 base and J lost 2; bases outside the gene matches: 5. CDR1 is LGHNA, CDR2 YNFKEQ, per germline. The PCR contained 60 Vbeta and 13 Jbeta primers. Repertoires were generated with immunoSEQ multiplex PCR, while TCRdb's copy carries only in-frame clones and drops some. The sample includes about 160,000 clones, 65% to 85% of them seen just once. This receptor was taken from a man in his forties or fifties in good health and CMV-seropositive. The V and J genes are TRBV4-2 and TRBJ1-5; the match to TRBD1 covers 7 bases. The specimen sequenced was PBMCs. The CDR3 loop is CASSQGTGQGNQPQHF. CDR3 bases: TGTGCCAGCAGCCAAGGGACTGGACAGGGCAATCAGCCCCAGCATTTT.